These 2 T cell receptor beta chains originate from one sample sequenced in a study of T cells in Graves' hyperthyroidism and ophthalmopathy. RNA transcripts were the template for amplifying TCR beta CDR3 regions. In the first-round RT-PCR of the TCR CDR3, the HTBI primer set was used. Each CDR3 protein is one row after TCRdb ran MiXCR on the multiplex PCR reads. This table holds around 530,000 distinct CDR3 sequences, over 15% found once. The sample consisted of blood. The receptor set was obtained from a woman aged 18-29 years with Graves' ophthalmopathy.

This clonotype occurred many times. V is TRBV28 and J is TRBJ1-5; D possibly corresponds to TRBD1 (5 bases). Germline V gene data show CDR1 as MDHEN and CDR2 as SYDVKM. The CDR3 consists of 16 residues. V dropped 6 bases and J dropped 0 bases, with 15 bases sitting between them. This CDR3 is CASSLAGFYSNQPQHF. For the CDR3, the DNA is TGTGCCAGCAGCTTAGCAGGGTTTTATAGCAATCAGCCCCAGCATTTT.

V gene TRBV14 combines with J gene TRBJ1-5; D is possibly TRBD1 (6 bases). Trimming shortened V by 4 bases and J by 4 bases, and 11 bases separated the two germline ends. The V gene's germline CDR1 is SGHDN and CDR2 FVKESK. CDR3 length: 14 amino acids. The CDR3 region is CASSLRGWNQPQHF. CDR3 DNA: TGTGCCAGCAGCCTTAGGGGGTGGAATCAGCCCCAGCATTTT.